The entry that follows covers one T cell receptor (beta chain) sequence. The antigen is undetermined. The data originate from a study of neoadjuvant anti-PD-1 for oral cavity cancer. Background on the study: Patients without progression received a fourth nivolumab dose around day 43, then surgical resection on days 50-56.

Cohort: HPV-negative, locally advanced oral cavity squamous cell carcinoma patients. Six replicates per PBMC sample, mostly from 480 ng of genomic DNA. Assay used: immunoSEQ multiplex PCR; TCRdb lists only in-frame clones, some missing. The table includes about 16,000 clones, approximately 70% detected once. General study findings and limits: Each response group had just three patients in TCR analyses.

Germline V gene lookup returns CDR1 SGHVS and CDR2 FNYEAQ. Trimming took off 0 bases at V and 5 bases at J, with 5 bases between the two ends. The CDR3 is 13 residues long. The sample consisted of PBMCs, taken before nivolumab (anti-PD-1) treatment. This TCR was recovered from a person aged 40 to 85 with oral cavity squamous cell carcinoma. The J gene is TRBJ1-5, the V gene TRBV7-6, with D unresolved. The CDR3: CASSLARDQPQHF. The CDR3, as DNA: TGTGCCAGCAGCTTAGCGCGAGATCAGCCCCAGCATTTT.